This T cell receptor (beta chain) was sequenced in a study of OX40 agonist ivuxolimab in advanced cancers. In the study overall: The patients got ivuxolimab, which is an agonistic anti-OX40 (CD134) antibody. Those treated in dose escalation had hepatocellular carcinoma, melanoma, renal cell cancer or head and neck cancer. Three partial responders included one hepatocellular carcinoma patient and two cutaneous melanoma patients.

Some clones are missing from TCRdb's copy, which holds only in-frame ones; the method was immunoSEQ multiplex PCR. This sample yields 70,000 to 85,000 clones, of which approximately 88% are seen a single time; over 2% belongs to the top ten. Germline assignment: CDR1 SEHNR and CDR2 FQNEAQ (reference sequence). V lost 10 bases and J 4 bases, leaving 19 bases between the germline ends. This CDR3 has 15 amino acids. Here the sequenced sample was CD4+ or CD8+ T cells sorted from blood, taken in a trial of the OX40 agonist ivuxolimab. The chain couples TRBV7-9 to TRBJ2-2, with a tentative D call TRBD1 (6 bases). This receptor was obtained from an adult with an advanced solid tumor such as melanoma, head and neck, liver or kidney cancer. CDR3 nucleotide sequence: TGTGCCACCATGTTTCCAGGGGCGGGCACCGGGGAGCTGTTTTTT. This sequence encodes CATMFPGAGTGELFF. Supplemented by reference TRBV7-9 and TRBJ2-2, the full variable domain reads DTGVSQNPRHKITKRGQNVTFRCDPISEHNRLYWYRQTLGQGPEFLTYFQNEAQLEKSRLLSDRFSAERPKGSFSTLEIQRTEQGDSAMYLCATMFPGAGTGELFFGEGSRLTVL.